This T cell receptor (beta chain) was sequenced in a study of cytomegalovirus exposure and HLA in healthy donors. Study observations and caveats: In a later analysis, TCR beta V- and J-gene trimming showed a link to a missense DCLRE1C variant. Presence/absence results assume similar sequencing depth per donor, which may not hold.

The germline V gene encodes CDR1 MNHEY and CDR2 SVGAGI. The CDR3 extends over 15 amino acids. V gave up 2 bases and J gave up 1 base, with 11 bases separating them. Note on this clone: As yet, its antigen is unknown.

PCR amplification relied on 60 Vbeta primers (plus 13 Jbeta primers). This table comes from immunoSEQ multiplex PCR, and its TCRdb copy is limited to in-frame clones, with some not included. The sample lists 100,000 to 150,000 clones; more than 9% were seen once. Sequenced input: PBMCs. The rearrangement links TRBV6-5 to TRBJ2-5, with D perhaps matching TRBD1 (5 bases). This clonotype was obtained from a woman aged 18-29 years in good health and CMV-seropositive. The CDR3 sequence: CASSYQLGPQETQYF. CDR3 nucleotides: TGTGCCAGCAGTTACCAATTGGGGCCCCAAGAGACCCAGTACTTC.